This passage covers 5 T cell receptor beta chains from one sample sequenced in a study of Ad26.COV2.S vaccination and SARS-CoV-2 variants. Treatment defined: about 20 received Ad26.COV2.S at low or high dose, single or two shots; a few received placebo; per-sample allocation not given. Sampling was performed 63 days after the first vaccine or placebo injection. The assay was immunoSEQ multiplex PCR, and TCRdb's table has in-frame clones only and misses some. The sample lists 360,000 or so clones, 89% seen once, with 1.5% to 2% in the top ten. Material: peripheral blood, obtained in a trial of Ad26.COV2.S vaccine versus placebo. Receptors originate from a person aged 18-65 years who received the Ad26.COV2.S COVID-19 vaccine or a placebo.

Written as DNA, the CDR3 is TGTGCCTGGAGTGACCCCCCTTCTTATGAGCAGTTCTTC. Translating gives CAWSDPPSYEQFF. The V and J genes are TRBV30 and TRBJ2-1; D gene ambiguous. The CDR3 is 13 residues long. The germline gives CDR1 GTSNPN, CDR2 SVGIG (reference sequence). The V end was cut by 1 base, the J end by 8 bases, with 12 bases between.

This clone was detected once. The chain employs TRBV6-2 or TRBV6-3 and TRBJ2-1; 7 nucleotides align to TRBD2. The germline CDR1 and CDR2 sequences are MNHEY and SVGEGT. V shed 2 bases and J 3 bases; nucleotides not matched to a gene: 4. The length of the CDR3 is 15 residues. The CDR3 nucleotides are TGTGCCAGCAGTTACGCGGGAGCCATCTACAATGAGCAGTTCTTC. Its protein product is CASSYAGAIYNEQFF.

The chain combines TRBV12-3 or TRBV12-4 with TRBJ1-2; TRBD1 matches 7 bases. Trimming took 5 bases from V and 9 from J; bases not matched to a gene: 9. The CDR3 sequence is 13 residues long. The CDR3 DNA is TGTGCCAGCAGTCCCGACAGGGTTCTCCGCTACACCTTC. It translates to CASSPDRVLRYTF.

The chain carries TRBV25-1 and TRBJ1-4, with no clear D. Germline V CDR1 and CDR2: MGHDK, SYGVNS. Trimming left V 0 bases short and J 8 bases short, with 10 bases between. This CDR3 has 14 amino acids. The CDR3 DNA reads TGTGCCAGCAGTGAATACGAGGTCGGGGAAAAACTGTTTTTT. The encoded protein is CASSEYEVGEKLFF.

The table lists this clone with a few counts. The chain couples TRBV3-1 (or the pseudogene TRBV3-2) to TRBJ1-4; D perhaps matches TRBD1 (5 bases). The germline gives CDR1 LGHDT, CDR2 YNNKEL (reference sequence). V was shortened by 4 bases and J by 6 bases, with 15 bases between the two germline ends. This CDR3 is 15 amino acids long. In nucleotides, the CDR3 is TGTGCCAGCAGCCCCAGACAGACCCGATATGAAAAACTGTTTTTT. This gives the protein CASSPRQTRYEKLFF.